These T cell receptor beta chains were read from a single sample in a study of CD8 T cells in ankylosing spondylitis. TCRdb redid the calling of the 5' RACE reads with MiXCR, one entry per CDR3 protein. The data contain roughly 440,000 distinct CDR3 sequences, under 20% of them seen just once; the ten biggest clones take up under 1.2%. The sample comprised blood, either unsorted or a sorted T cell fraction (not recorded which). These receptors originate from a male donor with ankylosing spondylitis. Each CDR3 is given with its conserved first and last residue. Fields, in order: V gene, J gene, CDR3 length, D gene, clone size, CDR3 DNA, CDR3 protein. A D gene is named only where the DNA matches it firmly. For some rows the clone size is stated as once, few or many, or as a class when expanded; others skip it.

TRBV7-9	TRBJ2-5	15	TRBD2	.	TGTGCCAGCAGCCTTAGCGGGGGGTACCAAGAGACCCAGTACTTC	CASSLSGGYQETQYF
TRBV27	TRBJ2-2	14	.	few	TGTGCCAGCACCTCTGGGGAAGTGGCCGGGGAGCTGTTTTTT	CASTSGEVAGELFF
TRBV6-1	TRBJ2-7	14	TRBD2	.	TGTGCCAGCAGCCAACCTTGGACTAGCGCCGAGCAGTACTTC	CASSQPWTSAEQYF
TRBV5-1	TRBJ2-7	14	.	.	TGCGCCAGCAGCTTGGCCTTGCAGGGGTTCGAGCAGTACTTC	CASSLALQGFEQYF
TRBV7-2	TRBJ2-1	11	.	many	TGTGCCAGCAGCTCTACTAGCTTACAGTTCTTC	CASSSTSLQFF
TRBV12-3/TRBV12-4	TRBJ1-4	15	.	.	TGTGCCAGCAGGCTTACAGGTTCAACTAATGAAAAACTGTTTTTT	CASRLTGSTNEKLFF
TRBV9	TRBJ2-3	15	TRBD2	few	TGTGCCAGCAGCGTAAATGCGGGGGGCTCAGATACGCAGTATTTT	CASSVNAGGSDTQYF
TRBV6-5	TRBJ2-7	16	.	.	TGTGCCAGCAGTTACTCGACCCCAAGACTAGGATGGGAGCAGTACTTC	CASSYSTPRLGWEQYF
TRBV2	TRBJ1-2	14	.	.	TGTGCCAGCACCCGGGGTAGTTCTAACTATGGCTACACCTTC	CASTRGSSNYGYTF
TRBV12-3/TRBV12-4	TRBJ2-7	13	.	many	TGTGCCAGCAGGGACAATGTAAACTACGAGCAGTACTTC	CASRDNVNYEQYF
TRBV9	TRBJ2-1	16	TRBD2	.	TGTGCCAGCAGCCCCCCTAGCGGGGGGGTATTACGAGAGCAGTTCTTC	CASSPPSGGVLREQFF